This T cell receptor beta chain stems from a study of spatial heterogeneity in lung cancer (dated by TCRdb to the late 2010s). A note on the overall study: Beta-chain transcripts were consistently detected in greater numbers than alpha-chain transcripts, which likely reflects a higher abundance of beta-chain transcripts. In the raw uncorrected reads, each unique combination of TCR and UMI appeared more than ten times on average. TCR alpha and beta repertoires were quantitatively compared across multiple tumor regions, matched nontumor lung and blood in non-small cell lung cancer. Nonsynonymous mutation counts, determined by whole-exome sequencing of tumor tissue, were related to features of the TCR repertoire. In tumor regions, TCR transcript counts showed a strong correlation with a T cell transcriptional module score from matched bulk RNA-seq. Both alpha and beta chains were TCR-sequenced in 200 to 250 tumor regions, about 69 matched nontumor lung samples and around 50 PBMC samples obtained at surgery.

The time point label of this sample denotes: sample taken at primary tumor resection. Donors were 70 or so patients with early-stage, untreated non-small cell lung cancer from the lung TRACERx cohort. Whole RNA extracted from tumor and nontumor lung tissue, or from cryopreserved PBMC samples, was used for TCR sequencing without cell sorting. Only patients with enough RNA available from two or more tumor regions were chosen for TCR sequencing. A lung pathologist reviewed the tumor and adjacent nontumor lung specimens before the specimens were selected. Receptor libraries were prepared by 5' RACE. The listed sequencing device is NextSeq 500. In the TCR library protocol, a unique molecular identifier was attached to each TCR cDNA molecule so that PCR and sequencing errors could be corrected. Regarding the original processing steps: TCR identification, UMI-based error correction and CDR3 extraction were all carried out with Decombinator tools. Expanded TCRs were defined as those above a frequency of 2 per 1,000, corresponding to the top 1% of the tumor frequency distribution. Expanded tumor TCRs statistically deemed absent (corrected P<0.05) from at least one tumor region were classed as regional, and all other expanded tumor TCRs were classed as ubiquitous. Each repertoire was subsampled 100 times to 5,000 TCRs, after which Renyi diversity was computed with the R vegan package. CDR3 similarity networks were built from amino acid triplet string-kernel similarity, connecting CDR3s with pairwise similarity above 0.82. TCRdb passed the public sequencing reads through fastp at Q25 and MiXCR, retaining productive beta sequences. Identical CDR3 proteins give one entry, which carries the most common genes and DNA. TCRdb's processing, not the authors', yielded these V and J calls. The sample yields 100,000 or so distinct CDR3 sequences; 4.4% were counted once. The ten largest make up 21% of the sample.

Inclusive of the bounding cysteine and phenylalanine, the CDR3 is 15 residues long. CDR3 DNA is the only sequence kept; it has 45 bases, read in frame from the first base. V was cut back by 1 base and J by 8 bases, leaving a gap of 20 bases between them. From the germline V gene (reference sequence), CDR1 is DFQATT and CDR2 is SNEGSKA. Study-wide conclusions, independent of this receptor: TCR-seq coverage of tumor T cells was estimated to be only approximately 7% for alpha chains and more than 11% for beta chains. Confirming at a functional level the hypothesis that regional TCRs recognize regional mutations was considered to require additional single-cell paired TCR alpha and beta sequencing. The number of expanded intratumoral alpha and beta TCRs correlated with the tumor nonsynonymous mutation count. The count of ubiquitous expanded TCRs correlated with the count of ubiquitous nonsynonymous mutations, and the count of regional expanded TCRs correlated with the count of regional nonsynonymous mutations.

This clonotype was observed at least ten times. What this receptor recognizes is not known. Base qualities were left out, and no much larger clone turns up one base away. This sequence uses TRBV20-1 and TRBJ1-2; TRBD1 is possibly the D segment (5 matching bases). This specimen was lung tumor tissue, taken at surgery. The TCR comes from a male donor with early-stage non-small cell lung cancer. The CDR3 is CSARGGTSGYGGYTF. The bases are TGCAGTGCTAGAGGTGGTACCTCAGGGTACGGAGGCTACACCTTC.